This TCR beta chain originates from a study of T cells after yellow fever vaccination. TCRdb used MiXCR to reprocess the 5' RACE reads, holding one entry per CDR3 protein. The table lists about 74,000 distinct CDR3 sequences, approximately 7% of them singletons. This clonotype was counted at least ten times. Trimming took off 0 bases at V and 4 bases at J, with 15 bases between the two ends. The CDR3 runs to 16 residues. The germline CDR1 and CDR2 sequences are MGHRA and YSYEKL. The gene calls are TRBV4-1 and TRBJ1-1; D is perhaps TRBD1 (5 bases). The origin of this receptor is a man aged 18 to 30 who received the YFV17D yellow fever vaccine. Material: CD8+ T cells sorted from PBMCs, obtained more than 4 days after the first yellow fever vaccination. The CDR3 sequence: CASSQDGTHWGTEAFF. CDR3 nucleotides: TGCGCCAGCAGCCAAGATGGGACCCACTGGGGCACTGAAGCTTTCTTT.